What follows describes a single T cell receptor beta chain. Its cognate antigen is unknown. The data were obtained in a study of chemoradiotherapy in HPV16-positive cancers. The protocol was immunoSEQ multiplex PCR, while the TCRdb copy is restricted to in-frame clones and leaves out a portion. Among around 1,900 clones listed, roughly 80% were seen once. General study points: The functional HPV-specific definition rests on just a couple of HPV16-positive patients. Non-HPV-specific T cells did not expand in tumors during treatment, whereas candidate HPV-specific clones and E7-related motifs did. Better recurrence-free survival went with HPV-responsive T-cell expansion in HPV16-positive patients.

The CDR3 contains 16 residues. The V gene lost 3 bases and the J gene lost 3 bases, with 18 bases spanning the gap. The germline V gene encodes CDR1 SGDLS and CDR2 YYNGEE. Repeated repertoire sampling spanned the course of chemoradiotherapy. This chain connects TRBV9 to TRBJ1-2, with D maybe TRBD1 (5 bases). The sample consisted of tumor tissue, taken from a patient who underwent chemoradiotherapy. This TCR was sampled from a human donor with HPV-associated anogenital cancer. Here the CDR3 DNA reads TGTGCCAGCAGCGGGGACCCGTCCAACGAATACTATGGCTACACCTTC. Translating it yields CASSGDPSNEYYGYTF.